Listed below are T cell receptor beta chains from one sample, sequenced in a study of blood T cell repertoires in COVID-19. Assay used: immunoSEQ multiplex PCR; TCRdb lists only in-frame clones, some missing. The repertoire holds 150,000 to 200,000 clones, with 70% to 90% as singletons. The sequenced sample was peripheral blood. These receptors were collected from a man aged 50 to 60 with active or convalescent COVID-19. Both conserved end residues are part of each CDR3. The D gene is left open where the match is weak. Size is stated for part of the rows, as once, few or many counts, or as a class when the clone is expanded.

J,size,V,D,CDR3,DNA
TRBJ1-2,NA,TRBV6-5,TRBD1,CASSSAQGQLYGYTF,TGTGCCAGCAGTTCGGCCCAGGGACAGCTTTATGGCTACACCTTC
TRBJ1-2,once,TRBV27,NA,CASSKDRRTNYGYTF,TGTGCCAGCAGCAAAGACAGGCGTACTAACTATGGCTACACCTTC
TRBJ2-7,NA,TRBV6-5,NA,CASSYAPPSGPYEQYF,TGTGCCAGCAGTTACGCGCCCCCCAGCGGCCCCTACGAGCAGTACTTC
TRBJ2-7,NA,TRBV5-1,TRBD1,CASSLGTGTTYEQYF,TGCGCCAGCAGCTTAGGGACAGGGACAACCTACGAGCAGTACTTC
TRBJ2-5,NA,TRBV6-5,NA,CASRVSETQYF,TGTGCCAGTCGGGTTTCGGAGACCCAGTACTTC
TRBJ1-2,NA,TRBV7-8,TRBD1,CASSRDRDGYTF,TGTGCCAGCAGCCGAGACAGGGATGGCTACACCTTC
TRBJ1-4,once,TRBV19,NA,CASSFSRQALSEKLFF,TGTGCCAGTAGTTTTAGTCGACAGGCCTTATCTGAAAAACTGTTTTTT
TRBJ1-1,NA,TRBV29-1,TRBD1,CSVDRGQGAFF,TGCAGCGTGGACAGGGGGCAAGGGGCTTTCTTT
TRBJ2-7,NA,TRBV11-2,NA,CASSLDNGHFYEQYF,TGTGCCAGCAGCTTAGATAATGGACACTTCTACGAGCAGTACTTC
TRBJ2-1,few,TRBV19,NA,CKLGELHEQFF,TGTAAACTTGGGGAGCTCCATGAGCAGTTCTTC
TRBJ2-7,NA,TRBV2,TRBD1,CASSEASRQGPQYF,TGTGCCAGCAGTGAAGCGTCCCGACAGGGACCGCAGTACTTC
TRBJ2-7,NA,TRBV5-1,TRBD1,CASSPNRGFDEQYF,TGCGCCAGCAGCCCTAACAGGGGATTCGACGAGCAGTACTTC
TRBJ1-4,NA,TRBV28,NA,CASINTGTGGEKLFF,TGTGCCAGCATTAACACCGGGACTGGAGGAGAAAAACTGTTTTTT
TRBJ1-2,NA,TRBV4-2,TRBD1,CASSQISGTGGPIFNYGYTF,TGTGCCAGCAGCCAGATCTCCGGGACAGGGGGCCCCATTTTTAACTATGGCTACACCTTC
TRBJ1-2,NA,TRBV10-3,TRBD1,CAISESWDRDGYTF,TGTGCCATCAGTGAGTCTTGGGACAGGGATGGCTACACCTTC
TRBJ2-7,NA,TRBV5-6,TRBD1,CASSLGQGAYEQYF,TGTGCCAGCAGTTTAGGACAGGGGGCTTACGAGCAGTACTTC
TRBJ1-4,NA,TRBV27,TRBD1,CASSFGQANEKLFF,TGTGCCAGCAGTTTTGGACAGGCAAATGAAAAACTGTTTTTT
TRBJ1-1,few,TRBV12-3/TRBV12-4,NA,CASSLGPNTEAFF,TGTGCCAGCAGCCTCGGTCCCAACACTGAAGCTTTCTTT
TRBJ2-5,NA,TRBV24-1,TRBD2,CATSDSQLAGAETQYF,TGTGCCACCAGTGACTCCCAACTAGCGGGAGCGGAGACCCAGTACTTC
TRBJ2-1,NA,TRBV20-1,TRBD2,CSASYSQRGYNEQFF,TGCAGTGCTAGTTATTCCCAGCGGGGATACAATGAGCAGTTCTTC
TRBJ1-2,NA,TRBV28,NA,CATGGGEGYTF,TGTGCCACCGGAGGAGGGGAGGGCTACACCTTC
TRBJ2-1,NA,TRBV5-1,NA,CASSRTWGGDNEQFF,TGCGCCAGCAGCAGAACGTGGGGGGGCGACAATGAGCAGTTCTTC
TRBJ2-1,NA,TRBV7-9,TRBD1,CASSLDRDNEQFF,TGTGCCAGCAGCTTGGACAGGGACAATGAGCAGTTCTTC
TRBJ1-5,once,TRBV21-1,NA,CASSKSGHGNQPQHF,TGTGCCAGCAGCAAATCCGGACACGGCAATCAGCCCCAGCATTTT
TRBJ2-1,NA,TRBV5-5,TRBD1,CASSLVWDRGYSYNEQFF,TGTGCCAGCAGCTTGGTTTGGGACAGGGGTTATTCCTACAATGAGCAGTTCTTC
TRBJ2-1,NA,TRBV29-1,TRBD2,CSTAGSYNEQFF,TGCAGCACAGCGGGGTCCTACAATGAGCAGTTCTTC
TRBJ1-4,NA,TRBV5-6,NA,CASSRWANREKLFF,TGTGCCAGCAGCCGTTGGGCAAACCGTGAAAAACTGTTTTTT
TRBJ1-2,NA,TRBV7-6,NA,CASSPQGYGYTF,TGTGCCAGCAGCCCTCAGGGGTATGGCTACACCTTC
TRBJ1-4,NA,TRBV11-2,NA,CASSLAQEANEKLFF,TGTGCCAGCAGCTTGGCGCAGGAGGCTAATGAAAAACTGTTTTTT